Presented here are 22 T cell receptor beta chains from one specimen sequenced in a study of CD8+ T cells in alopecia areata. Following extraction, RNA underwent reverse transcription to cDNA, which served as the sequencing template. Measured with immunoSEQ multiplex PCR; TCRdb has only the in-frame clones, and not every one. The sample includes 150,000 to 200,000 clones, less than 80% seen only once; the top ten take about an eighth. Here the sequenced sample was CD8+ T cells sorted from blood, taken at week 0. These receptor sequences come from a human donor with alopecia areata.

The chain recombines TRBV30 with TRBJ1-2; 7 bases match TRBD1. This CDR3 region has 15 residues. J was trimmed by 7 bases and V by 7 bases; bases with no gene match: 18. Germline-derived CDR1 and CDR2 are GTSNPN and SVGIG (reference sequence). The CDR3 sequence: CAFPGQPIERVGYTF. The DNA of the CDR3 is TGTGCCTTCCCGGGACAGCCGATAGAAAGGGTTGGCTACACCTTC.

In this sample, this clone turned up a few times. The chain joins TRBV4-1 to TRBJ1-2; 9 nucleotides align to TRBD1. The germline CDR1 and CDR2 sequences are MGHRA and YSYEKL. V trimming: 3 bases; J trimming: 4 bases; junction bases outside the gene matches: 9. The CDR3 sequence is 16 residues long. The CDR3 DNA is TGCGCCAGCAGCCAGAGGGGGGACAGGGTGCCCTATGGCTACACCTTC. Encoded protein: CASSQRGDRVPYGYTF.

This clone was observed a handful of times. This chain connects TRBV27 to TRBJ1-1; D is possibly TRBD1 (6 bases). Germline-derived CDR1 and CDR2 are MNHEY and SMNVEV (reference sequence). The germline V and J ends were trimmed by 6 bases and 8 bases, with 16 bases remaining between them. This CDR3 spans 13 amino acids. The CDR3 DNA reads TGTGCCAGCAGCATCAGGGGCATTGGGGAAGCTTTCTTT. This encodes CASSIRGIGEAFF.

The genes are TRBV5-1 and TRBJ2-5; 7 bases are a match to TRBD1. This CDR3 comprises 14 residues. Germline loops: CDR1 SGHRS, CDR2 YFSETQ. V trimming: 3 bases; J trimming: 2 bases; junction bases outside the gene matches: 4. In DNA, the CDR3 is TGCGCCAGCAGCTCCTGGACAGGTCAAGAGACCCAGTACTTC. This sequence encodes CASSSWTGQETQYF.

This chain connects TRBV28 to TRBJ2-5, with 11 bases aligning to TRBD2. From germline, CDR1 is MDHEN and CDR2 SYDVKM. The CDR3 loop spans 13 amino acids. Trimming cost V 7 bases and J 4 bases; bases outside gene matches: 2. CDR3 sequence: CASTSGGRETQYF. The CDR3 nucleotides are TGTGCCAGCACTAGCGGGGGGCGAGAGACCCAGTACTTC.

This chain links TRBV14 with TRBJ2-3; TRBD2 is a possible D gene (6 bases). Per the germline V gene, CDR1 is SGHDN and CDR2 is FVKESK. The CDR3 sequence is 12 residues long. Trimming shortened V by 4 bases and J by 4 bases, and 6 bases separated the two germline ends. The CDR3 here is CASSRLADTQYF. The CDR3 DNA is TGTGCCAGCAGCCGACTAGCAGATACGCAGTATTTT. The whole variable domain, filled in from reference TRBV14 and TRBJ2-3, reads EAGVTQFPSHSVIEKGQTVTLRCDPISGHDNLYWYRRVMGKEIKFLLHFVKESKQDESGMPNNRFLAERTGGTYSTLKVQPAELEDSGVYFCASSRLADTQYFGPGTRLTVL.

The chain uses TRBV7-6 and TRBJ1-2, with 10 bases matching TRBD1. The CDR3 is made up of 17 amino acids. The trim removed 5 bases at V and 2 bases at J, leaving 11 bases unmatched. Per the germline V gene, CDR1 is SGHVS and CDR2 is FNYEAQ. The CDR3 protein is CASSPHPGGQGNYGYTF. The CDR3 bases are TGTGCCAGCAGCCCACACCCGGGGGGACAGGGGAACTATGGCTACACCTTC.

V is TRBV7-9 and J is TRBJ2-7, with 7 bases fitting TRBD1. The CDR3 loop spans 17 amino acids. With V trimmed by 4 bases and J by 3 bases, 15 bases remained unmatched. Germline V gene lookup returns CDR1 SEHNR and CDR2 FQNEAQ (reference sequence). DNA for the CDR3: TGTGCCAGCAGCTCCCACCTATCGGGACAGTTCTTCTACGAGCAGTACTTC. Encoded protein: CASSSHLSGQFFYEQYF.

This clone was observed a handful of times. The gene calls are TRBV7-9 and TRBJ1-5; 12 bases are shared with TRBD1. This CDR3 has 19 amino acids. Germline assignment: CDR1 SEHNR and CDR2 FQNEAQ (reference sequence). After removal of 0 bases from V and 1 base from J, the junction contained 7 bases not matched to a gene. The CDR3 DNA is TGTGCCAGCAGCTTAGCGGGACAGGGGGCAGGCCGGAGCAATCAGCCCCAGCATTTT. It codes for CASSLAGQGAGRSNQPQHF.

This clone was seen a few times. The chain couples TRBV29-1 to TRBJ2-1, with D possibly being TRBD2 (6 bases). Germline CDR1 is SQVTM and CDR2 is ANQGSEA. The CDR3 has 13 amino acids. Deletions cut 1 base from V and 3 bases from J, with 7 bases between. CDR3 bases: TGCAGCGTTGAAGCGGAGGGCTACAATGAGCAGTTCTTC. The encoded protein is CSVEAEGYNEQFF.

This chain uses TRBV6-5 with TRBJ1-2; no clear D gene. CDR1 is MNHEY and CDR2 is SVGAGI in the germline V gene. V lost 4 bases, J lost 5 bases, and 17 bases lay in between. CDR3 size: 15 residues. The CDR3 sequence: CASSSGVRWQYGYTF. DNA of the CDR3: TGTGCCAGCAGTTCGGGAGTCAGGTGGCAATATGGCTACACCTTC.

The CDR3 DNA reads as TGTGCCTGGAGCCAACGGGTCATAAATGAGCAGTTCTTC. This translates into CAWSQRVINEQFF. This chain connects TRBV30 to TRBJ2-1; D is ambiguous. V was trimmed by 3 bases and J by 7 bases, leaving 13 bases between them. The CDR3 totals 13 residues. Germline CDR1 and CDR2: GTSNPN and SVGIG (reference sequence).

The genes are TRBV6-1 and TRBJ2-7; no firm D call. The CDR3 runs 12 residues. V lost 1 base to trimming and J lost 5 bases, with 6 bases between them. Germline lookup yields CDR1 MNHNS and CDR2 SASEGT. CDR3 region: CASSEGLDEQYF. DNA of the CDR3: TGTGCCAGCAGTGAAGGGTTGGACGAGCAGTACTTC.

This clone was picked up one time. The genes are TRBV2 and TRBJ2-5; no definite D call. Trimming cost V 7 bases and J 1 base, with 13 bases left between them. This CDR3 contains 14 residues. Per germline, CDR1 SNHLY and CDR2 FYNNEI. CDR3 sequence reads: CASISETFQETQYF. In nucleotides, the CDR3 is TGTGCCAGCATCTCTGAGACTTTCCAAGAGACCCAGTACTTC.

This sequence joins TRBV27 and TRBJ2-7, with D maybe TRBD1 (5 bases). Germline values: CDR1 MNHEY, CDR2 SMNVEV (reference sequence). This CDR3 has 14 residues. Trimming pared 3 bases from V and 3 bases from J, leaving 12 bases between. The CDR3 region is CASSLGQSIYEQYF. The CDR3, as DNA: TGTGCCAGCAGTTTGGGGCAGTCCATCTACGAGCAGTACTTC.

The gene calls are TRBV25-1 and TRBJ1-5, with D hard to call. There are 13 residues in the CDR3. Germline CDR1 reads MGHDK; CDR2 reads SYGVNS. V lost 6 bases and J 0 bases, leaving 6 bases between the germline ends. CDR3 loop: CASSANSNQPQHF. The CDR3 bases are TGTGCCAGCAGCGCTAATAGCAATCAGCCCCAGCATTTT.

The chain couples TRBV6-5 to TRBJ2-3, with 9 bases matching TRBD1. Germline V gene lookup returns CDR1 MNHEY and CDR2 SVGAGI. The V gene end was trimmed by 6 bases and the J gene end by 6 bases; junction bases not matched to a gene: 7. The CDR3 has 14 amino acids. The CDR3 DNA reads TGTGCCAGCAGACCACAGGGGGCTCGGGATACGCAGTATTTT. Translating gives CASRPQGARDTQYF.

The gene calls are TRBV5-6 and TRBJ2-7, with 9 bases lining up with TRBD2. The CDR3 sequence is 12 residues long. V dropped 4 bases and J dropped 5; count of bases not matched to a gene: 1. In germline, CDR1 is SGHDT, CDR2 YYEEEE. The CDR3 here is CASSRGRDEQYF. Here the CDR3 DNA reads TGTGCCAGCAGCCGCGGGAGGGACGAGCAGTACTTC.

The chain uses TRBV9 and TRBJ1-6, with no clear D. The CDR3 loop spans 14 amino acids. The germline V gene has CDR1 SGDLS and CDR2 YYNGEE. Trimming cost V 2 bases and J 7 bases, with 10 bases left between them. For the CDR3, the DNA is TGTGCCAGCAGCGTTGACATGGAGAATTCACCCCTCCACTTT. Translation gives CASSVDMENSPLHF.

This chain uses TRBV7-9 with TRBJ1-4; D might be TRBD1 (5 bases). The germline CDR1 and CDR2 sequences are SEHNR and FQNEAQ (reference sequence). Trimming shortened V by 5 bases and J by 6 bases, and 13 bases separated the two germline ends. The CDR3 spans 14 residues. CDR3 loop: CASSPLGVYEKLFF. In DNA form, the CDR3 reads TGTGCCAGCAGCCCACTAGGGGTTTATGAAAAACTGTTTTTT.

This clone was seen a handful of times. This chain uses TRBV21-1 with TRBJ1-1. TRBV21-1 is shown as a pseudogene. This CDR3 contains 15 residues. This CDR3 is CASSRGTGGYTEAFF. The CDR3 DNA is TGTGCCAGCAGCAGGGGTACCGGAGGCTACACTGAAGCTTTCTTT.

The CDR3 bases are TGTGCCAGCAGCTTGGACCCACTTAACCAGTACTTC. Its translation: CASSLDPLNQYF. The chain joins TRBV7-9 to TRBJ2-5; D is uncertain. The V end was cut by 3 bases, the J end by 10 bases, with 12 bases between. Germline-derived CDR1 and CDR2 are SEHNR and FQNEAQ (reference sequence). The CDR3 runs 12 residues. Drawing the rest from reference TRBV7-9 and TRBJ2-5, the complete variable domain is DTGVSQNPRHKITKRGQNVTFRCDPISEHNRLYWYRQTLGQGPEFLTYFQNEAQLEKSRLLSDRFSAERPKGSFSTLEIQRTEQGDSAMYLCASSLDPLNQYFGPGTRLLVL.